This entry is about one T cell receptor beta chain. Germline assignment: CDR1 MGHDK and CDR2 SYGVNS. The CDR3 consists of 15 residues. V was pared by 0 bases and J by 1 base, with 9 bases between. These data belong to a study of blood T cell repertoires in COVID-19. Study summary: PBMCs, B-cell-depleted T cells, or T cells were the source of the cDNA or gDNA that made up the material.

TCRdb's copy holds only in-frame clones and misses some; the assay was immunoSEQ multiplex PCR. The table lists fewer than 300,000 clones, roughly 85% of them singletons, with about 2.3% in the top ten. The specimen was PBMCs or T cells enriched from blood (not recorded which). V usage is TRBV25-1 and J usage is TRBJ1-2, with D tentatively TRBD1 (5 bases). The sequence was collected from a woman aged 45-65 years who had recovered from COVID-19. In nucleotides, the CDR3 is TGTGCCAGCAGTGAATATACAGGTCATAACTATGGCTACACCTTC. Encoded protein: CASSEYTGHNYGYTF.